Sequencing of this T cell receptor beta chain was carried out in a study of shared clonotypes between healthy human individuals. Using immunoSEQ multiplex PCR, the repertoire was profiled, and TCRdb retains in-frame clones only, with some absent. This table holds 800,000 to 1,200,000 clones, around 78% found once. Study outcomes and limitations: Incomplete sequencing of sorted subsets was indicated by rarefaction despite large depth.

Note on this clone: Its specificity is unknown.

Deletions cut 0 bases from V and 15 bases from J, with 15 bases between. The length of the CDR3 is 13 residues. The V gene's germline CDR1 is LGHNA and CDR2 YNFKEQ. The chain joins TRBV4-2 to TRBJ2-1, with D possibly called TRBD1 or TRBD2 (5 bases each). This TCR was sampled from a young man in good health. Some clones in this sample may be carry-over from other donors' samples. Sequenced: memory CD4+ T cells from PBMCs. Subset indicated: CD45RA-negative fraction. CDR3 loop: CASSQDGTLGWFF. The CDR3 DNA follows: TGTGCCAGCAGCCAAGATGGGACCCTAGGTTGGTTCTTC.